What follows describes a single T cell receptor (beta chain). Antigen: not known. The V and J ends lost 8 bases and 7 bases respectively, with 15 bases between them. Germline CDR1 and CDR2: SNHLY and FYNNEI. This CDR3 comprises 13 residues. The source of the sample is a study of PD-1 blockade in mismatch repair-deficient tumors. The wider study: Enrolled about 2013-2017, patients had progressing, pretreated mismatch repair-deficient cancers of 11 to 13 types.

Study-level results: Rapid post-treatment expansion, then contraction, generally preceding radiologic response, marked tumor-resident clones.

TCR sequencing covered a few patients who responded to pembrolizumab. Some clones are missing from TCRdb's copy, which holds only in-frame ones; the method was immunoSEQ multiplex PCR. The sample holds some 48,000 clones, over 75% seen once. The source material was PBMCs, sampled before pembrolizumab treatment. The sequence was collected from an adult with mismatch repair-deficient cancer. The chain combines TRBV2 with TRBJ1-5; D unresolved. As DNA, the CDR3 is TGTGCCAGCCTCGGTCAGGAAGGGCAGCCCCAGCATTTT. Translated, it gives CASLGQEGQPQHF.